This T cell receptor beta chain was observed in a study of tumor-infiltrating lymphocytes in oesophageal squamous cell carcinoma. TCRdb re-derived calls from the PCR reads in MiXCR, one entry per CDR3 protein. The sample has roughly 21,000 distinct CDR3 sequences, around 33% seen once. This CDR3 is built from 18 residues. The germline V gene encodes CDR1 SGHVS and CDR2 FNYEAQ. Trimming shortened V by 5 bases and J by 2 bases, and 19 bases separated the two germline ends. The genes are TRBV7-6 and TRBJ2-6; D is perhaps TRBD1 (6 bases). Material: esophageal tumor tissue. The receptor's source is a male donor with esophageal squamous cell carcinoma. Here the CDR3 reads CASSPQGAPGAGANVLTF. In DNA form, the CDR3 reads TGTGCCAGCAGCCCCCAAGGAGCCCCAGGGGCTGGGGCCAACGTCCTGACTTTC.